The 12 T cell receptor beta chains below all came from one sample that was sequenced in a study of long-term antiretroviral therapy in people with HIV. Survey-level resolution applied to immunoSEQ assay v3.0. TCRdb's copy holds only in-frame clones and misses some; the assay was immunoSEQ multiplex PCR. The sample includes about 20,000 clones, 80% to 90% of them seen just once. The starting material was unsorted PBMCs, obtained 0.6 years after starting antiretroviral therapy. These receptors were taken from a woman between 18 and 29 years old with HIV.

The chain is built from TRBV7-9 and TRBJ2-7; the D call may be TRBD1 or TRBD2 (7 bases each). Deletions cut 5 bases from V and 7 bases from J, with 12 bases between. The CDR3 has 12 amino acids. From germline, CDR1 is SEHNR and CDR2 FQNEAQ (reference sequence). The DNA for the CDR3 is TGTGCCAGCAGCCCCAGGGGGGGGGAGCAGTACTTC. Translation: CASSPRGGEQYF.

The chain carries TRBV13 and TRBJ2-3; TRBD2 agrees at 10 bases. Germline CDR1 reads PRHDT; CDR2 reads FYEKMQ (reference sequence). Trimming at V came to 5 bases and at J to 1 base, leaving 6 bases not matched to a gene. The CDR3 covers 16 residues. DNA for the CDR3: TGTGCCAGCAGCACAGGGACTAGCGAACGCACAGATACGCAGTATTTT. Translation: CASSTGTSERTDTQYF.

This CDR3 reads CSVVPQETQYF. Written as DNA, the CDR3 is TGCAGCGTTGTACCCCAAGAGACCCAGTACTTC. The chain is built from TRBV29-1 and TRBJ2-5; no clear D gene. The CDR3 is 11 residues long. Trimming shortened V by 4 bases and J by 1 base, and 4 bases separated the two germline ends. CDR1 SQVTM and CDR2 ANQGSEA come from the germline V gene.

The chain joins TRBV29-1 to TRBJ2-7; maybe TRBD2 (5 bases). This CDR3 contains 12 residues. With 8 bases removed from V and 2 bases from J, the gap between germline ends came to 13 bases. The V gene's germline CDR1 is SQVTM and CDR2 ANQGSEA. The CDR3 is CSIRRDTYEQYF. As DNA, the CDR3 is TGCAGCATACGACGGGATACCTACGAGCAGTACTTC.

The V call is TRBV5-1, the J call TRBJ2-3, with 9 bases matching TRBD2. Germline CDR1 SGHRS, CDR2 YFSETQ. There are 20 residues in the CDR3. V dropped 3 bases and J dropped 2; count of bases not matched to a gene: 19. The CDR3 reads CASSSQPGGVLAGTTDTQYF. The CDR3 bases are TGCGCCAGCAGCTCTCAACCAGGGGGAGTCCTAGCGGGGACCACAGATACGCAGTATTTT.

V and J are TRBV29-1 and TRBJ2-1; D is uncertain. The V end lost 4 bases, the J end lost 7 bases, and 11 bases lay between the germline ends. The germline gives CDR1 SQVTM, CDR2 ANQGSEA. The CDR3 has 12 residues. The CDR3 DNA follows: TGCAGCGTTGCCGGGCGGAAAAATGAGCAGTTCTTC. It specifies CSVAGRKNEQFF.

The V and J genes are TRBV4-1 and TRBJ1-2; TRBD1 matches at 8 bases. V shed 5 bases, J shed 5 bases, and the junction held 10 bases outside the gene matches. CDR3 size: 15 residues. Germline lookup yields CDR1 MGHRA and CDR2 YSYEKL. In DNA form, the CDR3 reads TGCGCCAGCAGCGACTATGCGGACAGGGAGTATGGCTACACCTTC. It translates to CASSDYADREYGYTF.

CDR3 loop: CASSYSGYSSSYEQYF. The CDR3, as DNA: TGTGCCAGCAGTTACTCGGGGTATTCTAGCTCCTACGAGCAGTACTTC. The V gene is TRBV6-5, the J gene TRBJ2-7; no reliable D call. The germline V gene encodes CDR1 MNHEY and CDR2 SVGAGI. The length of the CDR3 is 16 residues. The V end was cut by 0 bases, the J end by 0 bases, with 12 bases between.

The V and J genes are TRBV30 and TRBJ1-2; perhaps TRBD1 as D (5 bases). Germline V gene data show CDR1 as GTSNPN and CDR2 as SVGIG (reference sequence). Trimming cost V 0 bases and J 0 bases, with 11 bases left between them. The CDR3 is 15 amino acids. Written as DNA, the CDR3 is TGTGCCTGGAGTGTACTTGGGGCTCCTAACTATGGCTACACCTTC. This translates into CAWSVLGAPNYGYTF.

The chain uses TRBV11-1 and TRBJ1-5; possibly TRBD1 for D (5 bases). Trimming shortened V by 3 bases and J by 6 bases, and 15 bases separated the two germline ends. Germline V gene data show CDR1 as SGHAT and CDR2 as FQDESV (reference sequence). The CDR3 has 15 residues. The CDR3 DNA is TGTGCCAGCAGCTTCTTTGACAGTCCGACTCAGCCCCAGCATTTT. Translation: CASSFFDSPTQPQHF.

The chain joins TRBV6-1 to TRBJ1-5; D not resolved. V lost 4 bases and J lost 5, with 18 bases in between. Germline V CDR1 and CDR2: MNHNS, SASEGT. This CDR3 has 16 amino acids. The CDR3 DNA reads TGTGCCAGCAGTGCCTGGACCCCCGAGATCGATCAGCCCCAGCATTTT. Amino acid sequence: CASSAWTPEIDQPQHF.

V is TRBV5-6 and J is TRBJ1-2, with 10 bases identical to TRBD1. J was trimmed by 4 bases and V by 3 bases; bases with no gene match: 9. In germline, CDR1 is SGHDT, CDR2 YYEEEE. This CDR3 has 16 residues. CDR3 amino acids: CASSSGQGTVSYGYTF. The DNA for the CDR3 is TGTGCCAGCAGCTCGGGACAGGGGACGGTGAGCTATGGCTACACCTTC.